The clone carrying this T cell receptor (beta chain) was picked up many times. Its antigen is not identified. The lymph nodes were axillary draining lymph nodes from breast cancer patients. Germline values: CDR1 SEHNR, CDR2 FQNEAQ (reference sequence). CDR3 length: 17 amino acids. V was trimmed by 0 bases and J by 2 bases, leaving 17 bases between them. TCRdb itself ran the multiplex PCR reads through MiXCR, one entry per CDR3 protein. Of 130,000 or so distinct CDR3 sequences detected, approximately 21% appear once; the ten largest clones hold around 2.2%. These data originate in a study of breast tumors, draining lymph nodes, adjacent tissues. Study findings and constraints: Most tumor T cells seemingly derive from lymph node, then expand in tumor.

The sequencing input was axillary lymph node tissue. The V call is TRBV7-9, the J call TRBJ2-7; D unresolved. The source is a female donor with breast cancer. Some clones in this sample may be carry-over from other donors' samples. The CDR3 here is CASSLAAANNRPYEQYF. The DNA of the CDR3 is TGTGCCAGCAGCTTAGCCGCGGCGAACAACCGTCCCTACGAGCAGTACTTC.